This is a list of T cell receptor beta chains from one sample in a study of T cell clonotyping in hematopoietic cell transplantation. The table came from immunoSEQ multiplex PCR; TCRdb's copy has only in-frame clones and leaves some out. The sample consists of about 14,000 clones, over 75% of them appearing once. The sample in question was PBMCs, obtained 100 days after allogeneic stem cell transplant. These receptor sequences come from a male patient aged 45-60 years who had an allogeneic stem cell transplant from an unrelated donor, so T cells may come from the graft donor. Some clones in this sample may be carry-over from other donors' samples. The CDR3 runs from the conserved cysteine through the conserved F or W. D genes are given only for firm matches. Rows give clone size only sometimes, using once, few, many, or a class for an expanded clone.

clone_size j_call d_call cdr3_length v_call cdr3_nt cdr3_aa
NA TRBJ2-5 NA 14 TRBV7-2 TGTGCCAGCAGCTTAGAGAGGGGTTCTGGGACCCAGTACTTC CASSLERGSGTQYF
few TRBJ1-2 NA 15 TRBV9 TGTGCCAGCAGCGTAGACGCCGCAGGGCGGTTCGGCTACACCTTC CASSVDAAGRFGYTF
few TRBJ1-1 NA 16 TRBV5-1 TGCGCCAGCAGCCTAGACCCAGGCGGGTCGAACACTGAAGCTTTCTTT CASSLDPGGSNTEAFF
NA TRBJ2-5 NA 15 TRBV6-1 TGTGCCAGCAGTGCTAGTCCGGGGGTGGAGGAGACCCAGTACTTC CASSASPGVEETQYF
NA TRBJ1-1 NA 13 TRBV2 TGTGCCAGCAGTTACACAGTGAACACTGAAGCTTTCTTT CASSYTVNTEAFF
NA TRBJ1-5 TRBD1 15 TRBV28 TGTGCCAGCAGCAGCACAGGGGGGCAATCTCAGCCCCAGCATTTT CASSSTGGQSQPQHF
once TRBJ2-2 TRBD1 16 TRBV19 TGTGCCAGTAGTAGGGACAGGGGTGGTGGCACCGGGGAGCTGTTTTTT CASSRDRGGGTGELFF
NA TRBJ1-1 NA 12 TRBV5-4 TGTGCCAGCAGCGTCGGGGATACTGAAGCTTTCTTT CASSVGDTEAFF
once TRBJ1-1 TRBD1 15 TRBV19 TGTGCCAGTAGTATAGGCTACAGGGGAAACACTGAAGCTTTCTTT CASSIGYRGNTEAFF
NA TRBJ2-7 NA 11 TRBV10-3 TGTGCCATCGGAAAATCCTACGAGCAGTACTTC CAIGKSYEQYF
NA TRBJ1-2 NA 15 TRBV29-1 TGCAGCGTTGGGTTGAGCGGGTCATCCAACTATGGCTACACCTTC CSVGLSGSSNYGYTF
once TRBJ1-1 NA 16 TRBV7-3 TGTGCCAGCAGCTTAAGGGGGGGGCTTATCCACACTGAAGCTTTCTTT CASSLRGGLIHTEAFF
NA TRBJ2-5 NA 11 TRBV5-6 TGTGCCAGCAGCTTAATGGAGACCCAGTACTTC CASSLMETQYF
NA TRBJ2-1 NA 11 TRBV20-1 TGCAGTGCTGAAGGACTCAATGAGCAGTTCTTC CSAEGLNEQFF
NA TRBJ2-1 NA 15 TRBV6-5 TGTGCCAGCAGTTACGGGGGTAGCTCCTACAATGAGCAGTTCTTC CASSYGGSSYNEQFF
NA TRBJ2-7 NA 14 TRBV6-1 TGTGCCAGCAGTGAAATGGGGAGCTCCTACGAGCAGTACTTC CASSEMGSSYEQYF
NA TRBJ2-2 NA 13 TRBV2 TGTGCCAGCAGTCTACAGGGATCCGGGGAGCTGTTTTTT CASSLQGSGELFF
NA TRBJ2-1 NA 15 TRBV11-3 TGTGCCAGCAGCTTAGACCAGAATTATTTCAATGAGCAGTTCTTC CASSLDQNYFNEQFF
NA TRBJ2-1 TRBD2 15 TRBV5-4 TGTGCCAGCAGCTTGCGGCGGGAGGCCTACAATGAGCAGTTCTTC CASSLRREAYNEQFF
once TRBJ1-1 NA 13 TRBV21-1 TGTGCCAGCAGAGCGCGAGGGAACACTGAAGCTTTCTTT CASRARGNTEAFF
NA TRBJ2-5 NA 15 TRBV7-8 TGTGCCAGCAGCTGGGGGACACGGGGAGGAGGGACCCAGTACTTC CASSWGTRGGGTQYF
NA TRBJ1-1 NA 15 TRBV4-2 TGTGCCAGCAGCCACCCAGGGGTATCAAACACTGAAGCTTTCTTT CASSHPGVSNTEAFF
NA TRBJ2-6 NA 16 TRBV7-2 TGTGCCAGCAGCTTAGATGGGTCTGCTGGGGCCAACGTCCTGACTTTC CASSLDGSAGANVLTF
NA TRBJ1-2 NA 14 TRBV27 TGTGCCAGCAGTTCCCCCCTAGAGGGGGGTGGCTACACCTTC CASSSPLEGGGYTF
few TRBJ2-7 NA 11 TRBV20-1 TGCAGTGCTCTAAGACAGGACGAGCAGTACTTC CSALRQDEQYF
few TRBJ1-1 NA 16 TRBV29-1 TGCAGCGTTGAAGGAATCGAGGGACGGTTGAACACTGAAGCTTTCTTT CSVEGIEGRLNTEAFF
NA TRBJ1-5 NA 16 TRBV11-2 TGTGCCAGCAGCTTAGGGGGGGGATGGGTCAATCAGCCCCAGCATTTT CASSLGGGWVNQPQHF
NA TRBJ2-7 NA 13 TRBV19 TGTGCCAGTAGTCAAGACATCTACTACGAGCAGTACTTC CASSQDIYYEQYF
NA TRBJ1-5 TRBD1 14 TRBV6-5 TGTGCCAGCAGCCGGGACAGGGGGACTCAGCCCCAGCATTTT CASSRDRGTQPQHF
NA TRBJ1-3 NA 15 TRBV5-1 TGCGCCAGCAGCTTGGGAGCTCCAACTGGAAACACCATATATTTT CASSLGAPTGNTIYF
NA TRBJ2-7 TRBD2 13 TRBV4-1 TGCGCCAGCAGCCAAGTTAGCGGGATTGAGCAGTACTTC CASSQVSGIEQYF
NA TRBJ1-2 TRBD1 15 TRBV2 TGTGCCAGCAGCCAAGAGACAGGGGAGGTAGATGGCTACACCTTC CASSQETGEVDGYTF
NA TRBJ1-2 NA 15 TRBV9 TGTGCCAGCAGCGTAGGGGCAACAGGGAAAATGGGCTACACCTTC CASSVGATGKMGYTF
NA TRBJ1-5 TRBD1 15 TRBV19 TGTGCCAGTAGTATTTGGACAGGGTCCAATCAGCCCCAGCATTTT CASSIWTGSNQPQHF
NA TRBJ2-2 NA 14 TRBV6-5 TGTGCCAGCAGTTACTCATTTAACACCGGGGAGCTGTTTTTT CASSYSFNTGELFF
NA TRBJ2-7 NA 16 TRBV5-1 TGCGCCAGCAGCTTGTGGGGGGCCGGTGGCTCCTACGAGCAGTACTTC CASSLWGAGGSYEQYF
NA TRBJ2-7 NA 14 TRBV11-2 TGTGCCAGCAGCTTAGTTAGACAGACTGGCCTGCAGTACTTC CASSLVRQTGLQYF
once TRBJ2-3 NA 16 TRBV30 TGTGCCTGGAGTGTCATAGCAGGGTTTGTTCCAGATACGCAGTATTTT CAWSVIAGFVPDTQYF
few TRBJ2-3 TRBD1 18 TRBV5-6 TGTGCCAGCAGCTTCCCCTCGATTTTCGACAGGGCTGCAGATACGCAGTATTTT CASSFPSIFDRAADTQYF
NA TRBJ2-1 NA 11 TRBV29-1 TGCAGCGAGACCACAGGGCGTGAGCAGTTCTTC CSETTGREQFF
NA TRBJ2-3 NA 13 TRBV4-3 TGCGCCAGCAGCCAAGCCCGGGCGAAAGCGCAGTATTTT CASSQARAKAQYF
NA TRBJ1-2 TRBD1 15 TRBV27 TGTGCCAGCGCGTTTTCCGACAGGGCGAAATATGGCTACACCTTC CASAFSDRAKYGYTF
once TRBJ2-5 NA 14 TRBV30 TGTGCCTGGAGTCGGACTGCCGTACAAGAGACCCAGTACTTC CAWSRTAVQETQYF